This TCR beta chain stems from a study of identical twins. The table lists this clonotype with many counts. In TCRdb, the 5' RACE reads were re-called with MiXCR into one record per CDR3 protein. Of 230,000 or so distinct CDR3 sequences listed, about 8% are singletons. CDR3 length equals 12 residues. CDR1 and CDR2 (germline): MNHEY, SMNVEV (reference sequence). V was pared by 7 bases and J by 7 bases, with 13 bases between. The sample also formed part of further work on yellow fever vaccine responses in identical twins.

Sequencing was done on a sample of CD8+ T cells sorted from blood. The TCR originated in a young woman in good health. V is TRBV27 and J is TRBJ1-2, with D maybe TRBD1 (5 bases). CDR3 nucleotide sequence: TGTGCCAGCATTTCAGGGTACGGTGGCTACACCTTC. It codes for CASISGYGGYTF.